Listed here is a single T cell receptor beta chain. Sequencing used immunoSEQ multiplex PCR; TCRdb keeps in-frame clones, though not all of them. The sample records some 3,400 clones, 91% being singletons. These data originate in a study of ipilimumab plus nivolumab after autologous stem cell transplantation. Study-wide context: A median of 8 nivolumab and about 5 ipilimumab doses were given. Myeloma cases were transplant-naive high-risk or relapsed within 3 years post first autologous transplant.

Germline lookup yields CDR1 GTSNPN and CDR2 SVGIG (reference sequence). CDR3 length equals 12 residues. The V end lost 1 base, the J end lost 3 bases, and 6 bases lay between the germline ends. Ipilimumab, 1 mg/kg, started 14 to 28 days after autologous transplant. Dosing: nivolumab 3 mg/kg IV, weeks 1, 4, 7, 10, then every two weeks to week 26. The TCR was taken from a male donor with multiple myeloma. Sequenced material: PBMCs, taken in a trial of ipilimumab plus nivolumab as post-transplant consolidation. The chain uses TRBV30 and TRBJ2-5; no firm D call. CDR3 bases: TGTGCCTGGAGTGGCGGCAAAGAGACCCAGTACTTC. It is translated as CAWSGGKETQYF.